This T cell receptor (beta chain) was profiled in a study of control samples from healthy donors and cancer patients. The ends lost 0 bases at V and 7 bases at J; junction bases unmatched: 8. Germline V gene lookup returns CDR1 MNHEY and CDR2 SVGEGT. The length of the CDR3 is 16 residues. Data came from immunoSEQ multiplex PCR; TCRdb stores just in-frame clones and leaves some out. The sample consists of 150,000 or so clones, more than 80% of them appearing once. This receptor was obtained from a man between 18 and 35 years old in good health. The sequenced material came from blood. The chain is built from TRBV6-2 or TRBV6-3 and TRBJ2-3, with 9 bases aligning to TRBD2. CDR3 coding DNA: TGTGCCAGCAGTTACTCTCGTCTAGCGGGGACTAATACGCAGTATTTT. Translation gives CASSYSRLAGTNTQYF.